The rows below give T cell receptor beta chains drawn from one sample of a study of blood T cell repertoires in COVID-19. Here immunoSEQ multiplex PCR was the method, and the copy in TCRdb shows in-frame clones only, minus some. Of about 370,000 clones listed, roughly 91% are singletons. Sequencing was carried out using PBMCs or T cells enriched from blood (not recorded which). These receptors were obtained from a woman aged 25 to 39 who had recovered from COVID-19. The CDR3 runs from the conserved cysteine through the conserved F or W. Each record gives: J gene, V gene, D gene, clone size, CDR3 protein, CDR3 DNA. D genes are given only for firm matches. Only part of the rows carry a size: once, few, many, or a class if the clone is expanded.

>TRBJ1-1|TRBV27|TRBD1|NA
CASSFARGRLSTEAFF
TGTGCCAGCAGTTTTGCGAGGGGGCGTTTGTCCACTGAAGCTTTCTTT
>TRBJ2-3|TRBV7-3|TRBD2|NA
CASSPRGTSGSFRPDTQYF
TGTGCCAGCAGCCCAAGGGGGACTAGCGGGAGTTTCCGTCCAGATACGCAGTATTTT
>TRBJ1-1|TRBV7-9|TRBD1|NA
CASSLQGANTEAFF
TGTGCCAGCAGCTTACAGGGGGCAAACACTGAAGCTTTCTTT
>TRBJ2-7|TRBV7-9|TRBD2|NA
CASSLRQAGGREQYF
TGTGCCAGCAGCTTAAGGCAAGCGGGAGGTCGCGAGCAGTACTTC
>TRBJ1-1|TRBV3-1/TRBV3-2|NA|once
CASSQTGGSTEAFF
TGTGCCAGCAGCCAAACGGGGGGAAGCACTGAAGCTTTCTTT
>TRBJ1-2|TRBV12-3/TRBV12-4|NA|NA
CASRQSNYGYTF
TGTGCCAGTCGACAGTCTAACTATGGCTACACCTTC
>TRBJ2-1|TRBV24-1|TRBD1|NA
CATSDGLVGTAYNEQFF
TGTGCCACCAGTGACGGACTCGTCGGGACAGCCTACAATGAGCAGTTCTTC
>TRBJ1-4|TRBV9|TRBD1|NA
CASSAGDSFATNEKLFF
TGTGCCAGCAGCGCCGGGGACAGCTTTGCAACTAATGAAAAACTGTTTTTT
>TRBJ2-3|TRBV10-1|NA|many
CASSESPADTDTQYF
TGCGCCAGCAGTGAGTCTCCGGCGGACACAGATACGCAGTATTTT
>TRBJ1-5|TRBV9|NA|once
CASSPGDYSNQPQHF
TGTGCCAGCAGCCCAGGGGACTATAGCAATCAGCCCCAGCATTTT
>TRBJ1-4|TRBV11-2|NA|NA
CASSLDLRQAGNEKLFF
TGTGCCAGCAGCTTAGACCTACGACAGGCCGGTAATGAAAAACTGTTTTTT
>TRBJ1-1|TRBV19|NA|once
CASRSRGGLTEAFF
TGTGCCAGTAGATCACGGGGGGGGCTAACTGAAGCTTTCTTT
>TRBJ1-5|TRBV2|NA|NA
CASSERGVGQPQHF
TGTGCCAGCAGTGAACGGGGGGTGGGGCAGCCCCAGCATTTT
>TRBJ2-3|TRBV27|TRBD2|NA
CASTFLRGGSVDTQYF
TGTGCCAGCACGTTCCTCCGGGGGGGCTCCGTAGATACGCAGTATTTT
>TRBJ1-5|TRBV30|TRBD1|NA
CAWSLDRGNQPQHF
TGTGCCTGGAGTCTGGACAGGGGAAATCAGCCCCAGCATTTT
>TRBJ1-2|TRBV30|TRBD1|NA
CAWSSPGGGYTF
TGTGCCTGGAGTTCCCCAGGGGGCGGCTACACCTTC
>TRBJ2-1|TRBV7-9|TRBD2|once
CASSYISGTGYNEQFF
TGTGCCAGCAGCTATATTAGCGGGACCGGCTACAATGAGCAGTTCTTC
>TRBJ1-1|TRBV14|NA|NA
CASSQVQGTEAFF
TGTGCCAGCAGCCAAGTCCAGGGAACTGAAGCTTTCTTT
>TRBJ2-5|TRBV19|TRBD2|NA
CASSKASGSTAETQYF
TGTGCCAGTAGTAAGGCTAGCGGGAGTACCGCAGAGACCCAGTACTTC
>TRBJ1-2|TRBV6-6|NA|NA
CASSQLTGNHYGYTF
TGTGCCAGCAGCCAACTAACCGGGAATCACTATGGCTACACCTTC
>TRBJ1-2|TRBV7-2|NA|NA
CASSLRRSTGNNYGYTF
TGTGCCAGCAGCTTAAGGAGGTCAACTGGCAACAACTATGGCTACACCTTC
>TRBJ1-1|TRBV3-1/TRBV3-2|NA|NA
CASSPLGDTEAFF
TGTGCCAGCAGTCCCTTAGGGGACACTGAAGCTTTCTTT